The rows below give T cell receptor beta chains drawn from one sample of a study of shared T cell receptors in the human thymus. TCRdb keeps only in-frame clones here, not all; method: immunoSEQ multiplex PCR. Of roughly 700,000 clones in the sample, 70% to 90% were seen once. These records were also assigned to another study, of human thymus T cells.

Input material: thymocytes. The receptors derive from a boy less than two years old with a congenital heart defect. The CDR3 runs from the conserved cysteine through the conserved F or W. The size entry is marked missing in some rows and otherwise reads once, few, many or a size class.

TRBV30,TRBJ2-1,NA,CAWSVRGLAGGHEQFF
TRBV5-4,TRBJ2-5,NA,CASSLELARGRETQYF
TRBV7-7,TRBJ2-7,NA,CASSPGQGRTMGEQYF
TRBV10-3,TRBJ1-1,NA,CAISDRQGQMNTEAFF
TRBV25-1,TRBJ2-7,NA,CASTGRRGSYEQYF
TRBV4-3,TRBJ2-1,NA,CASSHLGTSDLVEQFF
TRBV19,TRBJ2-7,NA,CASRPRTGLSYEQYF
TRBV28,TRBJ2-7,once,CASSSPWGESPSSYEQYF
TRBV20-1,TRBJ2-7,NA,CSARRGYEQYF
TRBV6-5,TRBJ2-5,NA,CASRRDSIGTQYF
TRBV4-2,TRBJ2-5,NA,CASSQGAGGREQETQYF
TRBV9,TRBJ1-2,NA,CASSGTQSGGVYGYTF
TRBV6-4,TRBJ2-2,NA,CASSAFEENTGELFF
TRBV10-2,TRBJ2-2,NA,CASNPKAGGTGELFF
TRBV27,TRBJ2-7,NA,CASSVGGEQYF
TRBV11-3,TRBJ2-7,NA,CASSQGTRARQYF
TRBV5-6,TRBJ2-5,NA,CASSFQETQYF
TRBV28,TRBJ2-5,NA,CASRSSREETQYF
TRBV11-2,TRBJ1-1,NA,CASSLASLEVDTEAFF
TRBV28,TRBJ2-7,NA,CASSPYIRGELAGGEQYF
TRBV21-1,TRBJ1-5,NA,CASSIRDRPSNQPQHF
TRBV10-3,TRBJ2-7,NA,CATSAGGQEQYF
TRBV11-1,TRBJ2-7,few,CASSADSHSYEQYF
TRBV19,TRBJ2-7,NA,CASSVGQGSFYEQYF
TRBV4-2,TRBJ2-1,NA,CASSQARDRGTEQFF
TRBV15,TRBJ1-5,NA,CATSRGPRVGQPQHF
TRBV25-1,TRBJ2-6,NA,CASSPGQGSSGANVLTF
TRBV4-3,TRBJ1-4,few,CASSQDRRRATNEKLFF
TRBV18,TRBJ2-7,once,CASSPRTGNYEQYF
TRBV18,TRBJ2-2,NA,CASSPFLSGGELFF
TRBV19,TRBJ2-7,NA,CATRGGPPSYEQYF
TRBV5-1,TRBJ2-2,NA,CASSFGWYRGRARDTGELFF
TRBV4-2,TRBJ2-5,NA,CASSQVAGQGLETQYF
TRBV6-6,TRBJ2-7,NA,CASSYPPSYEQYF
TRBV7-8,TRBJ1-1,NA,CASSFAVREAFF
TRBV30,TRBJ2-1,NA,CAWSLPLAGDYNEQFF
TRBV29-1,TRBJ2-7,few,CSARNSREGVPYEQYF